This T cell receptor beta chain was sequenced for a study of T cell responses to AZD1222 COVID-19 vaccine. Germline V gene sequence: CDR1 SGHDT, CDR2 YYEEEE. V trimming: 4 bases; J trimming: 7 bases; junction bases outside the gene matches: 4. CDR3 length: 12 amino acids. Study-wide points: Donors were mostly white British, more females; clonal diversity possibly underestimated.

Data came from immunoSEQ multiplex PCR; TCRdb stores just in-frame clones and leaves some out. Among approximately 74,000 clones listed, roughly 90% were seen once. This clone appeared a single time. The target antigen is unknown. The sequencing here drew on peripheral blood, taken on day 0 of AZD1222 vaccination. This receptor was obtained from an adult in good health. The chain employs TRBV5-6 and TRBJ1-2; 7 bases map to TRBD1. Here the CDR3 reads CASSLTGSGYTF. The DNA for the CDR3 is TGTGCCAGCAGCCTGACAGGGAGTGGCTACACCTTC. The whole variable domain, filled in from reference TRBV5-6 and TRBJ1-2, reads DAGVTQSPTHLIKTRGQQVTLRCSPKSGHDTVSWYQQALGQGPQFIFQYYEEEERQRGNFPDRFSGHQFPNYSSELNVNALLLGDSALYLCASSLTGSGYTFGSGTRLTVV.